Below, one T cell receptor (beta chain) is given with its context. These data originate in a study of blood T cell repertoires in COVID-19. Overall study context: Acute-phase and convalescent COVID-19 samples originated in the United States, Italy and Spain. T cells, B-cell-depleted T cells, or PBMCs provided the cDNA or gDNA that served as material.

The V gene's germline CDR1 is MNHNY and CDR2 SVGAGI (reference sequence). Trimming took off 2 bases at V and 2 bases at J, with 10 bases between the two ends. The CDR3 sequence is 14 residues long. In the source study's methods: Amplification of reference gene primers was used by the study to estimate nucleated cell counts. Profiling relied on immunoSEQ multiplex PCR, and the TCRdb table lists in-frame clones only, not all of them. The D gene and trimming were derived from the DNA, and the V and J assignments and clone size from that table. Of approximately 670,000 clones listed, approximately 90% were seen once; the top ten hold over 0.2%.

V is TRBV6-6 and J is TRBJ2-7, with TRBD2 as a possible D gene (5 bases). Sample: peripheral blood. The receptor's source is a woman aged 18-29 years with acute or convalescent COVID-19. Written as DNA, the CDR3 is TGTGCCAGCAGTTACAGCGGACGGGCCTACGAGCAGTACTTC. This translates into CASSYSGRAYEQYF.